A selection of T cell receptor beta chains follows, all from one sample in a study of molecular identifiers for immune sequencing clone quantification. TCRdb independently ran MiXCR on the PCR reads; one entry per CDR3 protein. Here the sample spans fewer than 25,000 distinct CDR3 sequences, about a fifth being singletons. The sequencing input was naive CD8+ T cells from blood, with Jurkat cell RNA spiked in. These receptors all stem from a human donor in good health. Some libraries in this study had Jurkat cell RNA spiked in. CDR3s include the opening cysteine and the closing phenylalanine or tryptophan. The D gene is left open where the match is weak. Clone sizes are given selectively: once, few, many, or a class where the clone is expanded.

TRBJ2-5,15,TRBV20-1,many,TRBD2,CSARRAGGFQETQYF,TGCAGTGCTAGAAGAGCGGGAGGGTTCCAAGAGACCCAGTACTTC
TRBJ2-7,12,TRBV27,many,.,CASSFPRYEQYF,TGTGCCAGCAGTTTCCCCAGATACGAGCAGTACTTC
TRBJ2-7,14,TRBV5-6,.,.,CASSATRDPYEQYF,TGTGCCAGCAGCGCTACCCGGGATCCCTACGAGCAGTACTTC
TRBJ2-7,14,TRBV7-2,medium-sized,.,CASSNRDFSYEQYF,TGTGCCAGCAGCAACCGGGACTTCTCCTACGAGCAGTACTTC
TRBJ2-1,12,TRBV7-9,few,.,CASSPESAEGVF,TGTGCCAGCAGCCCTGAGTCAGCGGAGGGAGTCTTC
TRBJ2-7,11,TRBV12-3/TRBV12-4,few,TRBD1,CASRRDRVQYF,TGTGCCAGCAGGAGGGACAGGGTGCAGTACTTC
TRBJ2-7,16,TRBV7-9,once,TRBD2,CASSGRASGSPYEQHF,TGTGCCAGCAGCGGTAGGGCTAGCGGGAGTCCCTACGAGCAGCACTTC
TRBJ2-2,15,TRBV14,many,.,CASSQAERDTGELFF,TGTGCCAGCAGCCAAGCTGAGCGGGACACCGGGGAGCTGTTTTTT
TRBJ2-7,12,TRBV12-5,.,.,CATVEGTPEDRF,TGTGCTACGGTAGAAGGGACCCCGGAAGATCGGTTC
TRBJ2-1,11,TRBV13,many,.,CASSLLQEQFF,TGTGCCAGCAGCTTACTCCAAGAGCAGTTCTTC
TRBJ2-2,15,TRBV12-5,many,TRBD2,CASGASGDGARELFF,TGTGCTAGTGGCGCTAGCGGGGACGGGGCCCGGGAGCTGTTTTTT
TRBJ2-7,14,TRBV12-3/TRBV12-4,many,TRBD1,CASSFGQGAGEQYF,TGTGCCAGCAGTTTTGGACAGGGGGCTGGGGAGCAGTACTTC
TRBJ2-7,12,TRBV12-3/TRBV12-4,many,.,CASSLAPYEQYF,TGTGCCAGCAGTTTGGCGCCCTACGAGCAGTACTTC
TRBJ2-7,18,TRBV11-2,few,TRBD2,CASSLPTSGRAHSYEQYF,TGTGCCAGCAGCTTGCCCACTAGCGGGAGGGCGCATTCCTACGAGCAGTACTTC
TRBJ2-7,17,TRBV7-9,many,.,CASSSGAGPQPSYEQYF,TGTGCCAGCAGCTCAGGGGCGGGTCCCCAACCCTCCTACGAGCAGTACTTC
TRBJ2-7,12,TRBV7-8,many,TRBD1,CASSLTGGEQYF,TGTGCCAGCAGCTTGACAGGGGGCGAGCAGTACTTC
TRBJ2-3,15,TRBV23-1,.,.,CASSLPFREVDTQYF,TGCGCCAGCAGTCTCCCATTCAGGGAGGTAGATACGCAGTATTTT
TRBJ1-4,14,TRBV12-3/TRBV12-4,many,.,CASSSGLMGEKLFF,TGTGCCAGCAGTTCGGGGTTGATGGGGGAAAAACTGTTTTTT
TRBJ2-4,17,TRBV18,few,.,CASSPPGQELTKNIQYF,TGTGCCAGCTCACCACCCGGGCAGGAACTAACCAAAAACATTCAGTACTTC
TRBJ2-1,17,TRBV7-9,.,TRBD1,CASRSPGTGVSYNEQFF,TGTGCCAGCAGGTCACCCGGGACAGGGGTCTCCTACAATGAGCAGTTCTTC
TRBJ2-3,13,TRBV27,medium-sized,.,CASSSWTADTQYF,TGTGCCAGCAGTTCCTGGACGGCAGATACGCAGTATTTT
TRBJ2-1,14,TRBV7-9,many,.,CASRDWSITEGQFF,TGTGCCAGCAGGGACTGGTCAATCACGGAGGGGCAGTTCTTC
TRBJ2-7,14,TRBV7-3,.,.,CASSTGTLSGEQYF,TGTGCCAGCAGCACCGGGACACTCTCCGGCGAGCAGTACTTC
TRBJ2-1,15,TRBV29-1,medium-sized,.,CSVESGHLSYNEQFF,TGCAGCGTTGAATCAGGACACCTCTCCTACAATGAGCAGTTCTTC
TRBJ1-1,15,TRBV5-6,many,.,CASSLLWAPGPEAFF,TGTGCCAGCAGCCTCCTCTGGGCGCCGGGCCCTGAAGCTTTCTTT
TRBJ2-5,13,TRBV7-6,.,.,CASSPRVGETQYF,TGTGCCAGCAGCCCCCGGGTGGGGGAGACCCAGTACTTC
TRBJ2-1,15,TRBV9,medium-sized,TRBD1,CASSVGQGAYNEQFF,TGTGCCAGCAGCGTAGGACAGGGGGCCTACAATGAGCAGTTCTTC
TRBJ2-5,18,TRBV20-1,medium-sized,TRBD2,CSARIYGTSGSLGETQYF,TGCAGTGCTAGGATATACGGGACTAGCGGGAGCCTGGGGGAGACCCAGTACTTC